This TCR beta chain was observed in a study of shared clonotypes between healthy human individuals. The overall study: Researchers assigned three CD4 naive, three CD4 memory, two CD8 naive and one CD8 memory plate to each donor. Study results and limitations: Sharing of clonotypes among donors was expected to vary with sequencing depth.

As regards this clone: Antigen unknown. The junction departs from germline at one end; a sequencing error may be responsible.

All donors qualified as healthy HIV-negative adults and had experienced no recent acute infections or vaccinations. The investigators split CD4+ cells into a CD45RA+ naive subset and a CD45RA-negative memory subset. Sequenced by immunoSEQ multiplex PCR; TCRdb stores in-frame clones only, minus some. The sample holds approximately 350,000 clones, less than 85% seen once. The CDR3 totals 14 residues. CDR1 SSHAT and CDR2 FNYEAQ come from the germline V gene (reference sequence). The genes are TRBV7-7 and TRBJ2-1; tentatively, D is TRBD1 or TRBD2 (5 bases each). The sequenced material came from memory CD4+ T cells sorted from blood. Noted subset: CD45RA-negative fraction. The TCR was taken from a man younger than 40 in good health. The CDR3 region is CASSRDRLNNEQFF. The CDR3 nucleotides are TGTGCTAGCAGTCGGGACCGCCTAAACAATGAGCAGTTCTTC.